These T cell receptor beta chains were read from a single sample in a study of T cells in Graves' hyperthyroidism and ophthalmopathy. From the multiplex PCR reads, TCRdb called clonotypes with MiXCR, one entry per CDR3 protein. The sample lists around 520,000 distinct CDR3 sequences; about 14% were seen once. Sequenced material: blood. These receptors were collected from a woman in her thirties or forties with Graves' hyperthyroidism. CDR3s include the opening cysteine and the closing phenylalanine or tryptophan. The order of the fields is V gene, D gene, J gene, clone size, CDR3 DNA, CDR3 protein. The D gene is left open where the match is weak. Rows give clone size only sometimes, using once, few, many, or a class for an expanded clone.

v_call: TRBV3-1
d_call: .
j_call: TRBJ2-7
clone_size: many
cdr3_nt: TGTGCCAGCAGCCAAGCAGGAGGGGGCATCTACGAGCAGTACTTC
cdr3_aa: CASSQAGGGIYEQYF

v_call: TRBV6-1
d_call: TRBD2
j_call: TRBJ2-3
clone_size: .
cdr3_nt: TGTGCCAGCAGGGCCGGGACTAGCGGGAGGGCCTTGGATACGCAGTATTTT
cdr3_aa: CASRAGTSGRALDTQYF

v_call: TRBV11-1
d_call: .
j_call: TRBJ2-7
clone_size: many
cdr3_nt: TGTGCCAGCAGCTTGACTCCGGCCTACGAGCAGTACTTC
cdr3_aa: CASSLTPAYEQYF

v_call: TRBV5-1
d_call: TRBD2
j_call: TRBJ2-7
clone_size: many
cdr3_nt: TGCGCCAGCAGCTTGGACGGGAGGGGAACCTACGAGCAGTACTTC
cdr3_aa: CASSLDGRGTYEQYF

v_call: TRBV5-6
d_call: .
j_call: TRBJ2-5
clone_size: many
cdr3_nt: TGTGCCAGCAGCGCTCAGAAGACCCAGTACTTC
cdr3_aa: CASSAQKTQYF

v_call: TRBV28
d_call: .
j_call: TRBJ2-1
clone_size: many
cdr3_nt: TGTGCCAGCAGCCCTGCGGAGGGATTAAGGTCCTACAATGAGCAGTTCTTC
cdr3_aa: CASSPAEGLRSYNEQFF

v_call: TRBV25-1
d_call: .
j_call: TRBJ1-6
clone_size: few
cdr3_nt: TGTGCCAGCAGTAACCTCCGGGACACCCTCCACTTT
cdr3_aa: CASSNLRDTLHF

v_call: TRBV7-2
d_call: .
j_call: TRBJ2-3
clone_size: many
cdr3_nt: TGTGCCAGCAGCGTTACGCCCTTATCGGGAGATACGCAGTATTTT
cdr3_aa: CASSVTPLSGDTQYF

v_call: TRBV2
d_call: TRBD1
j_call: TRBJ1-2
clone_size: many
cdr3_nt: TGTGCCAGCACGGGGACAGCTGGGGGCTACACCTTC
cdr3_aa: CASTGTAGGYTF

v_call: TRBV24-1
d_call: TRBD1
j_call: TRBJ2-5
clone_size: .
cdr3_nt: TGTGCCACCAGTGGGACAGGGACAAAGGGAGAGACCCAGTACTTC
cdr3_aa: CATSGTGTKGETQYF

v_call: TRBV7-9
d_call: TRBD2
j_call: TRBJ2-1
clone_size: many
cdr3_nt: TGTGCCAGCAGCTCCTGGACTAGCGGGGTAGATGAGCAGTTCTTC
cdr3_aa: CASSSWTSGVDEQFF

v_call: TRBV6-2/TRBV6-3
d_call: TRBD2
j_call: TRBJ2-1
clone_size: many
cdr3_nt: TGTGCCAGCAGTTTAGGAGCGCTAGCGGGAAATGAGCAGTTCTTC
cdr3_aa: CASSLGALAGNEQFF

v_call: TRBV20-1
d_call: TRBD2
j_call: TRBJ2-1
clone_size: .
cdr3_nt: TGCAGTGCTAGAGACCTCCGGGAGGGGGAGCAGTTCTTC
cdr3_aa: CSARDLREGEQFF

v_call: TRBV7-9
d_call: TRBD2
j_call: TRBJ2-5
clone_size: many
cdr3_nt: TGTGCCAGCAGCACCGGACTAGAGTGGGAGACCCAGTACTTC
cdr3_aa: CASSTGLEWETQYF

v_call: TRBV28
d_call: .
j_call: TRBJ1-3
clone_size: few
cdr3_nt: TGTGCCAGCAGTCCCGCCCGGGTAAACACCATATATTTT
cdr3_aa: CASSPARVNTIYF

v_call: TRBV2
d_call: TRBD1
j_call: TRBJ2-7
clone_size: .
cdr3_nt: TGTGCCAGCAGGGTGACAGGGGCCGACGAGCAGTACTTC
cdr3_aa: CASRVTGADEQYF

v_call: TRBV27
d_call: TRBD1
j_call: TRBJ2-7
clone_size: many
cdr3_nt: TGTGCCAGCAGTTTGGGACAGGGATACTACGAGCAGTACTTC
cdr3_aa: CASSLGQGYYEQYF

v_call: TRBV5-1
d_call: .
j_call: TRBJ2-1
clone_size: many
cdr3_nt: TGCGCCAGCAGCTTAGAGCGGAACGGGAATGAGCAGTTCTTC
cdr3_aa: CASSLERNGNEQFF

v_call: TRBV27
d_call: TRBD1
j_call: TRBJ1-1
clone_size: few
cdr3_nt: TGTGCCAGCAGTTTATTTTCCCGGACAGGGAGGTTCGTCGGCACTGAAGCTTTCTTT
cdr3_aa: CASSLFSRTGRFVGTEAFF

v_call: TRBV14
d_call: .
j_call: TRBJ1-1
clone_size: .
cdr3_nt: TGTGCCAGCAGCCAAGCTATTCCCACTGAAGCTTTCTTT
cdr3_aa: CASSQAIPTEAFF

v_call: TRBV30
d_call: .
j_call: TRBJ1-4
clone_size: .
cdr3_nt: TGTGCCTGGAGGCGGCAGGGCAATGAAAAACTGTTTTTT
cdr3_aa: CAWRRQGNEKLFF

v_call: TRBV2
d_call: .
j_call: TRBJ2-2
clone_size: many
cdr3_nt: TGTGCCAGCAGTTGGGAGAGCGGCACCGGGGAGCTGTTTTTT
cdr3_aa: CASSWESGTGELFF

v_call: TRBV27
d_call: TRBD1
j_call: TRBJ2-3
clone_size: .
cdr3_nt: TGTGCCAGCAGTATACTATCGGGACAGGGTTCAGATACGCAGTATTTT
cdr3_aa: CASSILSGQGSDTQYF

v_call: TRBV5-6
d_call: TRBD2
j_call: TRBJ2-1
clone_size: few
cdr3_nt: TGTGCCAGCAATCCTAGCGGGAGTAGTTCCTACAATGAGCAGTTCTTC
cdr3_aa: CASNPSGSSSYNEQFF

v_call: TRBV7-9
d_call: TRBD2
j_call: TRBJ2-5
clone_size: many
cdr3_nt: TGTGCCAGCAGCTTTACCGGGACTAGCGGGATTGGTGAGACCCAGTACTTC
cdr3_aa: CASSFTGTSGIGETQYF

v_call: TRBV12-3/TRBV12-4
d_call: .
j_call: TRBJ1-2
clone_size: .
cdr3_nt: TGTGCCAGCAGCCCGAGGGCCTACTATGGCTACACCTTC
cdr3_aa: CASSPRAYYGYTF

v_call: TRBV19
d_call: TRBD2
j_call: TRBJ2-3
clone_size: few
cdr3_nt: TGTGCCAGTAGTAACGTGCCGGGGGGACTCACAGATACGCAGTATTTT
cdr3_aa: CASSNVPGGLTDTQYF

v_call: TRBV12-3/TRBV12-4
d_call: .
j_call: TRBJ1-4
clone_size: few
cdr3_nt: TGTGCCAGCAGGGGCTCAACTAATGAAAAACTGTTTTTT
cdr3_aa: CASRGSTNEKLFF

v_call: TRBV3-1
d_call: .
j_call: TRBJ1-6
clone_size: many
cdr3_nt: TGTGCCAGCAGCCAAGTCTACAAAGGGAATTCACCCCTCCACTTT
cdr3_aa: CASSQVYKGNSPLHF

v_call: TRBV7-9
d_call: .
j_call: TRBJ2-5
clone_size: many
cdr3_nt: TGTGCCAGCAGCTTACAGGAGCGGTGGGAGACCCAGTACTTC
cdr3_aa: CASSLQERWETQYF

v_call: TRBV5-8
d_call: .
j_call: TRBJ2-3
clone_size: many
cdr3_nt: TGTGCCAGCAGCCGGACGGCAGGAAGCACAGATACGCAGTATTTT
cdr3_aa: CASSRTAGSTDTQYF

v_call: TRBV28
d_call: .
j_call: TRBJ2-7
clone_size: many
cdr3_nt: TGTGCCAGCAGTTTATGGCAAAGAGAGCAGTACTTC
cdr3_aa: CASSLWQREQYF

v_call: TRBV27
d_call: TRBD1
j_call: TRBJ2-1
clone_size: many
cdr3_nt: TGTGCCAGCAGGATTATTCAGACAGGGTCGGGCAATGAGCAGTTCTTC
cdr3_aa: CASRIIQTGSGNEQFF

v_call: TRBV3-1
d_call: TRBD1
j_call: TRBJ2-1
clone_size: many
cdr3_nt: TGTGCCAGCAGCCAAGGACAGGGAGTCAATGAGCAGTTCTTC
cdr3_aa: CASSQGQGVNEQFF

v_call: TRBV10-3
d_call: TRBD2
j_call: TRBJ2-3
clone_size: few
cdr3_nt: TGTGCCATCACCGACGGGACTAGCGGTGCTTCCGATACGCAGTATTTT
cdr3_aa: CAITDGTSGASDTQYF

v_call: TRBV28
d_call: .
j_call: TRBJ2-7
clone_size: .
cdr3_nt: TGTGCCAGCAGTCCGACAGGTGCCGACGGCTACGAGCAGTACTTC
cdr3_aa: CASSPTGADGYEQYF

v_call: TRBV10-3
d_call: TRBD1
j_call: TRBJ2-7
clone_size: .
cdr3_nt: TGTGCCATCAGTGAGCCGGGACAGGGAAGATACGAGCAGTACTTC
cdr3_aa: CAISEPGQGRYEQYF

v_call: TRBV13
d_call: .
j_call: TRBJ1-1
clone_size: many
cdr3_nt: TGTGCCAGCAGACCTTGGGGAGGGAAGACTGAAGCTTTCTTT
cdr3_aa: CASRPWGGKTEAFF

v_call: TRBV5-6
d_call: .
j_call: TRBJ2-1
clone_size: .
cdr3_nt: TGTGCCAGCATTACGAGACCTCCGTTTTTTGAGCAGTTCTTC
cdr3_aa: CASITRPPFFEQFF

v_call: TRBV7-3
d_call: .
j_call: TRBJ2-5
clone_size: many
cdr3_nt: TGTGCCAGCAGCTTAGGTAGCGCGGAGACCCAGTACTTC
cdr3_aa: CASSLGSAETQYF

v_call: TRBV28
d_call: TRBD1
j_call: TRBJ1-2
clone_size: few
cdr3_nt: TGTGCCAGCAGTTCGGGACAGGGAGAATATGGCTACACCTTC
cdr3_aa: CASSSGQGEYGYTF

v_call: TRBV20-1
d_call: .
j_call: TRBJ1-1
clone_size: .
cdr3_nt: TGCAGTGCTAGATCAGGGTATCGGGACACTGAAGCTTTCTTT
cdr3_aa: CSARSGYRDTEAFF

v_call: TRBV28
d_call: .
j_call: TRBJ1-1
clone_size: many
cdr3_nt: TGTGCCAGCAGTTTACACAGGGTGGGCACTGAAGCTTTCTTT
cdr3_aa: CASSLHRVGTEAFF

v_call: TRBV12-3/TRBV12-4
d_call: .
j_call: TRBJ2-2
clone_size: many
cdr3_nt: TGTGCCAGCAGTCCTCAGGGGTACACCGGGGAGCTGTTTTTT
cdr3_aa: CASSPQGYTGELFF

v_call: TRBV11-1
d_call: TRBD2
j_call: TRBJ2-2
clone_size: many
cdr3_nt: TGTGCCAGCAGCTCACGGACTAGAGCAAAACCCGGGGAGCTGTTTTTT
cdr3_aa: CASSSRTRAKPGELFF

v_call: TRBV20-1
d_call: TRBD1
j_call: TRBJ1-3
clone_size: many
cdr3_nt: TGCAGTGCAAGTCGGGACAGGGGCTCAGCTGGAAACACCATATATTTT
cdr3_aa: CSASRDRGSAGNTIYF

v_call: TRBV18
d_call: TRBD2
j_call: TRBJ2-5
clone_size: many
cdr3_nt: TGTGCCAGCTCACCACTCGGGACTAGCAGAGAGACCCAGTACTTC
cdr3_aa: CASSPLGTSRETQYF

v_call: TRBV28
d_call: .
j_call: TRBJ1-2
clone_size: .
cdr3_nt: TGTGCCAGCAGTTCGTATCTCGGGACCTATTATGGCTACACCTTC
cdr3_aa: CASSSYLGTYYGYTF

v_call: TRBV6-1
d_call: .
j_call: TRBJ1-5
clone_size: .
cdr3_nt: TGTGCCAGCAGGCCCCCCGGGAGACCCGAAACCTATAGCAATCAGCCCCAGCATTTT
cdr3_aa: CASRPPGRPETYSNQPQHF

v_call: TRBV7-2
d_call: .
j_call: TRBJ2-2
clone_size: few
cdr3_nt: TGTGCCAGCAGCTTAAGGGAAGAGGAGCTGTTTTTT
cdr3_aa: CASSLREEELFF

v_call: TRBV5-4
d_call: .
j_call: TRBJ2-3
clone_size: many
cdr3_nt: TGTGCCAGCAACATCGGACAGACGAGCACAGATACGCAGTATTTT
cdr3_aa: CASNIGQTSTDTQYF

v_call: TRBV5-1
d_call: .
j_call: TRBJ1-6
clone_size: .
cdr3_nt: TGCGCCAGCAGCTTGCAGGGATGGGATTCACCCCTCCACTTT
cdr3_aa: CASSLQGWDSPLHF

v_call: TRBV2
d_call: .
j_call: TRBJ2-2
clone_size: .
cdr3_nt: TGTGTCAGCAGTGAAGCAGGGGGGACCCATGAGCTGTTTTTT
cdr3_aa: CVSSEAGGTHELFF

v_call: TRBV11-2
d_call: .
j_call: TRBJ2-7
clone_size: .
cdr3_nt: TGTGCCAGCAGCTTAGATGTCGGGGTAGCCCGGGACGGGCAGTACTTC
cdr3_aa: CASSLDVGVARDGQYF